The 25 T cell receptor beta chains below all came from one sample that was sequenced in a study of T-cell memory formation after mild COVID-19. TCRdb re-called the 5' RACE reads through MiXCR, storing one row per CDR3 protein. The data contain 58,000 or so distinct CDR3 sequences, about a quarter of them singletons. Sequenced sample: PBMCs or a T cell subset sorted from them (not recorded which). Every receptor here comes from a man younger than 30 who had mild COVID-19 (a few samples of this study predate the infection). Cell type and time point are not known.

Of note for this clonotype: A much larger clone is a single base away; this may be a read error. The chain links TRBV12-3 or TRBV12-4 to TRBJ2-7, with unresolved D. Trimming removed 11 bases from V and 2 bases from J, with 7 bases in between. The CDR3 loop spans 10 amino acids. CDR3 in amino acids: CARGTYEQYF. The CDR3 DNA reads TGTGCCCGCGGCACCTACGAGCAGTACTTC.

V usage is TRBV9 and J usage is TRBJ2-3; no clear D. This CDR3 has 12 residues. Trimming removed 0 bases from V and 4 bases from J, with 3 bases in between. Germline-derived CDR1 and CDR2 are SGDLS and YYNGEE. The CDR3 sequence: CASSVEADTQYF. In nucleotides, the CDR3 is TGTGCCAGCAGCGTAGAAGCAGATACGCAGTATTTT.

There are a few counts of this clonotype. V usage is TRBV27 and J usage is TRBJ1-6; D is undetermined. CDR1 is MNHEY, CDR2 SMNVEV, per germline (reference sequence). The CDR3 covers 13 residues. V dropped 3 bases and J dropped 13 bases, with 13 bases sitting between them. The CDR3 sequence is CASSLASPPPLHF. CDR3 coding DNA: TGTGCCAGCAGTTTGGCCTCGCCTCCGCCCCTCCACTTT.

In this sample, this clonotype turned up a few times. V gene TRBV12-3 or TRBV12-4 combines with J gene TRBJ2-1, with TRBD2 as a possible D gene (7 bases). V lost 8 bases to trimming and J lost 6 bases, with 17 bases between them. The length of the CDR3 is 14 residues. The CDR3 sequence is CASSPGGGGNEQFF. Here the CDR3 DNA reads TGTGCCAGCTCCCCCGGAGGGGGGGGCAATGAGCAGTTCTTC.

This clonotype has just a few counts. The CDR3 loop reads CSERLAWNEQFF. CDR3 nucleotides: TGCAGCGAACGTCTAGCGTGGAATGAGCAGTTCTTC. V is TRBV29-1 and J is TRBJ2-1, with a weak D call TRBD2 (6 bases). CDR3 size: 12 residues. From germline, CDR1 is SQVTM and CDR2 ANQGSEA. V was trimmed by 7 bases and J by 7 bases, leaving 14 bases between them.

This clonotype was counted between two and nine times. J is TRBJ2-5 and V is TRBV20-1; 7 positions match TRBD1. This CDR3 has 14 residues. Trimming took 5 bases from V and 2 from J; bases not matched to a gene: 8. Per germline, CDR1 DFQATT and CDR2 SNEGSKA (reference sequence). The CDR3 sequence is CSAHPRTGQETQYF. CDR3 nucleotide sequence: TGCAGTGCTCACCCTCGGACAGGACAAGAGACCCAGTACTTC.

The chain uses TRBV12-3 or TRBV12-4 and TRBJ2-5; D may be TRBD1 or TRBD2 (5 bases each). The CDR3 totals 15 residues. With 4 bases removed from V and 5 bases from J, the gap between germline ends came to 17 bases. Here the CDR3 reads CASSSPPRGQETQYF. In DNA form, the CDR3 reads TGTGCCAGCAGTTCGCCTCCACGGGGCCAGGAGACCCAGTACTTC.

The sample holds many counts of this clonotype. CDR3 sequence: CASSLAAGTYPGYTF. The DNA of the CDR3 is TGTGCCAGCAGCTTAGCGGCAGGCACGTATCCTGGCTACACCTTC. The chain couples TRBV7-8 to TRBJ1-2; D is unclear. The length of the CDR3 is 15 residues. Germline lookup yields CDR1 SGHVS and CDR2 FQNEAQ. Trimming pared 0 bases from V and 7 bases from J, leaving 15 bases between.

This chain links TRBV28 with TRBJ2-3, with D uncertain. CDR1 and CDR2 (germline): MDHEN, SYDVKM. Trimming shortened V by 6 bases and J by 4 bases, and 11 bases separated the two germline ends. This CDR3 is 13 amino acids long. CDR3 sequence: CASRSVPADTQYF. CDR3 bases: TGTGCCAGCAGGTCGGTCCCCGCAGATACGCAGTATTTT.

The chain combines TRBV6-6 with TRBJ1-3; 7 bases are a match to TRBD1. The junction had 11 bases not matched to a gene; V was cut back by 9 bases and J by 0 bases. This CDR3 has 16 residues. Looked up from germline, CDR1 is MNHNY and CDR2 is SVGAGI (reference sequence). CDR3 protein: CASAWQGGYSGNTIYF. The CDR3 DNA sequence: TGTGCCAGTGCATGGCAGGGGGGATACTCTGGAAACACCATATATTTT.

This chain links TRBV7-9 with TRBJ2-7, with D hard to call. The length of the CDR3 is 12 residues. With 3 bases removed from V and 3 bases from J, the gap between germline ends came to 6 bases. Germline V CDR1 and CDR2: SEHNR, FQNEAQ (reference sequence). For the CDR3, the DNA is TGTGCCAGCAGCTTTAAAGGCTACGAGCAGTACGTC. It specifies CASSFKGYEQYV.

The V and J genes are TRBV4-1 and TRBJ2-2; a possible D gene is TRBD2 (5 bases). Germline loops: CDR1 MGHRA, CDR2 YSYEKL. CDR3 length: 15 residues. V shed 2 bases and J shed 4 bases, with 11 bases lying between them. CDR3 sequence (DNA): TGCGCCAGCAGCCAACTCGGACTGAGCACCGGGGAGCTGTTTTTT. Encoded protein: CASSQLGLSTGELFF.

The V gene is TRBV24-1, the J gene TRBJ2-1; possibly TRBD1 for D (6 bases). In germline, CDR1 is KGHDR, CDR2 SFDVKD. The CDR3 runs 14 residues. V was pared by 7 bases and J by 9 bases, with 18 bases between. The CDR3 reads CATRTNREQGEQFF. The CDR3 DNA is TGTGCCACCAGAACAAACAGGGAGCAGGGTGAGCAGTTCTTC.

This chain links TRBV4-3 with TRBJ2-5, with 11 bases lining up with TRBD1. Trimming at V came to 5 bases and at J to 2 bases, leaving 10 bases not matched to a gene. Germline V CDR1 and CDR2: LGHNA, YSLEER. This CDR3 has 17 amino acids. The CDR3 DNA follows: TGCGCCAGCAGCGAAGGAGGGACAGGGGGGATTCAAGAGACCCAGTACTTC. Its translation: CASSEGGTGGIQETQYF.

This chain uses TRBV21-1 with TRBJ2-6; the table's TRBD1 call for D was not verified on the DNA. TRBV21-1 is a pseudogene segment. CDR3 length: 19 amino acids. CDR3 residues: CASSGGYRDRGHGANVLTF. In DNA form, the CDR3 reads TGTGCCAGCAGCGGAGGATACCGGGACAGGGGGCACGGGGCCAACGTCCTGACTTTC.

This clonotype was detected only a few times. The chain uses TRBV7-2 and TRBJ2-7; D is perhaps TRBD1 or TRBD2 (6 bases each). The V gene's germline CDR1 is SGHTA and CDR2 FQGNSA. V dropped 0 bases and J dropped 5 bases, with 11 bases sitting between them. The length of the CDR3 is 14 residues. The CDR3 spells CASSLAGGRNEQYF. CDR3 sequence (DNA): TGTGCCAGCAGCTTAGCCGGGGGCCGCAACGAGCAGTACTTC.

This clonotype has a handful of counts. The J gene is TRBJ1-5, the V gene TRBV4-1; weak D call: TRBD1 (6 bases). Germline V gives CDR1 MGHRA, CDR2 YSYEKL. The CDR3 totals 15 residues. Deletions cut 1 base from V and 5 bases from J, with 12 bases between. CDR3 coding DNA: TGCGCCAGCAGCCAAGGCAGGGGCTTCGATCAGCCCCAGCATTTT. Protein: CASSQGRGFDQPQHF.

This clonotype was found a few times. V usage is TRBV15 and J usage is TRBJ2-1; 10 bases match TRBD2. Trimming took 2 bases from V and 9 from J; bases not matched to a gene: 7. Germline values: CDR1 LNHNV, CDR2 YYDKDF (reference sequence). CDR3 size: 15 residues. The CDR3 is CATSRQRGGPGEQFF. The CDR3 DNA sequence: TGTGCCACCAGCAGACAGCGGGGGGGCCCGGGTGAGCAGTTCTTC.

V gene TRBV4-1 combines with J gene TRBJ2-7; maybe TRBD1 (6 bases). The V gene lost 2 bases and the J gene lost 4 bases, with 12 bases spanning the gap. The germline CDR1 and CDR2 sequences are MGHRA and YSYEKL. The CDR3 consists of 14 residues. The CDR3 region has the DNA TGCGCCAGCAGCCAACTGGACAGTATTTACGAGCAGTACTTC. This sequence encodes CASSQLDSIYEQYF.

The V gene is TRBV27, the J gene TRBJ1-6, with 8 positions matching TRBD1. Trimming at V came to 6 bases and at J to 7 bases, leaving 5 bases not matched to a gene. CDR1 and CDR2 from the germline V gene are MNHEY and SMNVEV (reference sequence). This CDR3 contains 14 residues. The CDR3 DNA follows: TGTGCCAGCAGCACGGGACAGGTGAATTCACCCCTCCACTTT. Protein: CASSTGQVNSPLHF.

The CDR3 sequence is CASSFIGMNTEAFF. CDR3 in DNA: TGCGCCAGCAGCTTCATAGGGATGAACACTGAAGCTTTCTTT. This chain uses TRBV5-1 with TRBJ1-1; the D is unclear. The germline gives CDR1 SGHRS, CDR2 YFSETQ. The CDR3 has 14 residues. The V and J ends lost 2 bases and 0 bases respectively, with 8 bases between them.

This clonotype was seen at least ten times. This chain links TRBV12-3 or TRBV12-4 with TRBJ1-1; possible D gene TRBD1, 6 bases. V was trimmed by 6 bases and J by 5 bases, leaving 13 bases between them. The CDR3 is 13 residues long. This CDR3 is CASSLRGATEAFF. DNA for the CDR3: TGTGCCAGCAGCCTTCGGGGGGCGACTGAAGCTTTCTTT.

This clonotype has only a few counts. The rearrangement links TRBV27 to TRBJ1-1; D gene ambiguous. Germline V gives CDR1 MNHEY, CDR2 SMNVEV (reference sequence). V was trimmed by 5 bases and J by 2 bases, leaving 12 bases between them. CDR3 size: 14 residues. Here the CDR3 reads CASSLDPANTEAFF. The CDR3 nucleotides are TGTGCCAGCAGTCTGGACCCAGCCAACACTGAAGCTTTCTTT.

The CDR3 DNA sequence: TGCGCCAGCAGCTTGTCCCCCAGTCAGCCCCAGCATTTT. Its protein product is CASSLSPSQPQHF. The J gene is TRBJ1-5, the V gene TRBV5-1; D is unclear. Trimming stripped 1 base from V and 6 bases from J, with 8 bases between. Germline assignment: CDR1 SGHRS and CDR2 YFSETQ. This CDR3 spans 13 amino acids.

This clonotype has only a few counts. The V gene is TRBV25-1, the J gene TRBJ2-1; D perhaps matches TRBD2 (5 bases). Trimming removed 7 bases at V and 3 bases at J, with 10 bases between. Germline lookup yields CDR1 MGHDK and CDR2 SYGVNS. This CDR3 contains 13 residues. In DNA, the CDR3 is TGTGCCAGCAAGGGCACTAGCTACAATGAGCAGTTCTTC. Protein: CASKGTSYNEQFF.